The rows below give T cell receptor beta chains drawn from one sample of a study of T cell responses to AZD1222 COVID-19 vaccine. TCRdb's table, derived via immunoSEQ multiplex PCR, lists solely in-frame clones and lacks some. This sample yields about 120,000 clones, of which roughly 90% are seen a single time; 0.85% to 1.3% belongs to the top ten. The material sequenced was peripheral blood, taken on day 0 of AZD1222 vaccination. Receptors originate from an adult in good health. The CDR3 runs from the conserved cysteine through the conserved F or W. The D gene is left open where the match is weak. Size is omitted from some rows. Given values are once, few, many or a class for expanded clones.

J: TRBJ1-6; size: -; D: -; V: TRBV7-3; DNA: TGTGCCAGCAGCTTACAGGGACTAAATTCACCCCTCCACTTT; CDR3: CASSLQGLNSPLHF
J: TRBJ1-4; size: -; D: TRBD1; V: TRBV5-1; DNA: TGCGCCAGCAGCTTGGAACAGGGGAGTAGGGTTGGCGAAAAACTGTTTTTT; CDR3: CASSLEQGSRVGEKLFF
J: TRBJ1-5; size: -; D: -; V: TRBV27; DNA: TGTGCCAGCAGTTTAAACACGGTGTATCGTCAGCCCCAGCATTTT; CDR3: CASSLNTVYRQPQHF
J: TRBJ2-7; size: -; D: TRBD1; V: TRBV24-1; DNA: TGTGCCACCAGTCCAGGGGGTACGTCCTACGAGCAGTACTTC; CDR3: CATSPGGTSYEQYF
J: TRBJ2-1; size: -; D: TRBD1; V: TRBV5-1; DNA: TGCGCCAGCAGCCCCCGACCTCGACAGGGAGACTCCTACAATGAGCAGTTCTTC; CDR3: CASSPRPRQGDSYNEQFF
J: TRBJ2-5; size: -; D: -; V: TRBV28; DNA: TGTGCCAGCAGTTTAGGGGGAGTCCAAGAGACCCAGTACTTC; CDR3: CASSLGGVQETQYF
J: TRBJ2-5; size: -; D: -; V: TRBV2; DNA: TGTGCCAGCAGCTCTTTTTCATTGAGCCAAGAGACCCAGTACTTC; CDR3: CASSSFSLSQETQYF
J: TRBJ2-5; size: -; D: -; V: TRBV7-9; DNA: TGTGCCAGCAGCCAGGGAGGAGAGACCCAGTACTTC; CDR3: CASSQGGETQYF
J: TRBJ2-5; size: -; D: TRBD1; V: TRBV19; DNA: TGTGCCAGTAGTAGACGACAGGGGGTACGCGATGGGTACCAAGAGACCCAGTACTTC; CDR3: CASSRRQGVRDGYQETQYF
J: TRBJ1-5; size: -; D: -; V: TRBV10-3; DNA: TGTGCCATCACGGGCGGGTTCAATCAGCCCCAGCATTTT; CDR3: CAITGGFNQPQHF
J: TRBJ1-1; size: once; D: -; V: TRBV6-5; DNA: TGTGCCAGCAGTTACTCGGGAGGGGTGACTGAAGCTTTCTTT; CDR3: CASSYSGGVTEAFF
J: TRBJ2-2; size: -; D: -; V: TRBV2; DNA: TGTGCCAGCAATACTGGAACCGGGGAGCTGTTTTTT; CDR3: CASNTGTGELFF
J: TRBJ1-1; size: -; D: TRBD1; V: TRBV11-1; DNA: TGTGCCAGCAGCACCGACAGGGGGGCCAGGTGGGTCTTT; CDR3: CASSTDRGARWVF
J: TRBJ1-3; size: -; D: TRBD1; V: TRBV5-6; DNA: TGTGCCAGCAGCGTCGCCGGGACAGCTGGAAACACCATATATTTT; CDR3: CASSVAGTAGNTIYF
J: TRBJ2-7; size: -; D: -; V: TRBV3-1/TRBV3-2; DNA: TGTGCCAGCAGCCAAGGCGTAGGGGTTATCTACGAGCAGTACTTC; CDR3: CASSQGVGVIYEQYF
J: TRBJ2-5; size: -; D: TRBD1; V: TRBV5-1; DNA: TGCGCCAGCAGCTTAGGACAGGGTGAGACCCAGTACTTC; CDR3: CASSLGQGETQYF
J: TRBJ2-3; size: -; D: TRBD1; V: TRBV13; DNA: TGTGCCAGCAGCTCGACGGCTCACAGGGGGCTCACAGATACGCAGTATTTT; CDR3: CASSSTAHRGLTDTQYF
J: TRBJ1-2; size: -; D: TRBD1; V: TRBV3-1/TRBV3-2; DNA: TGTGCCAGCAGTCAAGGAGGTTTTGGACAGGGGGCCTCTAACTATGGCTACACCTTC; CDR3: CASSQGGFGQGASNYGYTF
J: TRBJ2-5; size: -; D: TRBD1; V: TRBV5-4; DNA: TGTGCCAGCAGCTTGGCCAAACAGGGGAGAGAGACCCAGTACTTC; CDR3: CASSLAKQGRETQYF
J: TRBJ2-2; size: -; D: -; V: TRBV5-8; DNA: TGTGCCAGCAGTAAGGGGCGGGTCACCGGGGAGCTGTTTTTT; CDR3: CASSKGRVTGELFF
J: TRBJ1-2; size: once; D: TRBD1; V: TRBV5-1; DNA: TGCGCCAGCAGCTTGGACAGGGGGCAGGATGGCTACACCTTC; CDR3: CASSLDRGQDGYTF
J: TRBJ2-7; size: -; D: -; V: TRBV7-8; DNA: TGTGCCAGCAGCGCAGGAGGGGTTTCCTACGAGCAGTACTTC; CDR3: CASSAGGVSYEQYF
J: TRBJ2-3; size: -; D: -; V: TRBV3-1/TRBV3-2; DNA: TGTGCCAGCAGCCAATCGGATACGCAGTATTTT; CDR3: CASSQSDTQYF
J: TRBJ2-1; size: -; D: TRBD1; V: TRBV30; DNA: TGTGCCGCGTACAGGGGACGAGAGCAGTTCTTC; CDR3: CAAYRGREQFF
J: TRBJ2-7; size: -; D: -; V: TRBV19; DNA: TGTGCCAGTACCAACTCGGTGGGGGGCTCCTACGAGCAGTACTTC; CDR3: CASTNSVGGSYEQYF
J: TRBJ2-7; size: -; D: -; V: TRBV30; DNA: TGTGCCTGGAGTGTATGGCTGGACGAGCAGTACTTC; CDR3: CAWSVWLDEQYF
J: TRBJ1-1; size: -; D: -; V: TRBV9; DNA: TGTGCCAGCAGCGCGAGGGTGGATGTTTTGAACACTGAAGCTTTCTTT; CDR3: CASSARVDVLNTEAFF
J: TRBJ2-7; size: -; D: -; V: TRBV28; DNA: TGTGCCAGTGTGGGACGGGTAGTCGAGCAGTACTTC; CDR3: CASVGRVVEQYF
J: TRBJ2-1; size: once; D: -; V: TRBV30; DNA: TGTGCCTGGAGTATCAGCAGGGCTGGTGAGCAGTTCTTC; CDR3: CAWSISRAGEQFF
J: TRBJ2-7; size: -; D: TRBD2; V: TRBV5-1; DNA: TGCGCCAGCAGCTTGGGACTAGCGGGAGCCTACGAGCAGTACTTC; CDR3: CASSLGLAGAYEQYF
J: TRBJ2-1; size: -; D: TRBD2; V: TRBV12-5; DNA: TGTGCTAGTGCCACCCTCGCGGGGGATGAGCAGTTCTTC; CDR3: CASATLAGDEQFF
J: TRBJ1-2; size: -; D: -; V: TRBV30; DNA: TGTGCCTGGAGTCCCACTACCGCCCGTGGGGGCCAGGGTGGCTACACCTTC; CDR3: CAWSPTTARGGQGGYTF
J: TRBJ2-7; size: -; D: -; V: TRBV6-5; DNA: TGTGCCAGCAATGGTCAGGGGTACGAGCAGTACTTC; CDR3: CASNGQGYEQYF
J: TRBJ1-5; size: -; D: -; V: TRBV4-2; DNA: TGTGCCAGCAGCCAAGATCAACAGGCGATGAATCAGCCCCAGCATTTT; CDR3: CASSQDQQAMNQPQHF
J: TRBJ1-6; size: -; D: -; V: TRBV13; DNA: TGTGCCAGCAGCTTTGGAGTTTCGGCGAATTCACCCCTCCACTTT; CDR3: CASSFGVSANSPLHF
J: TRBJ1-3; size: -; D: -; V: TRBV9; DNA: TGTGCCAGCAGCGTAGAGTACAGAGGGGACACCATATATTTT; CDR3: CASSVEYRGDTIYF
J: TRBJ2-5; size: -; D: -; V: TRBV5-1; DNA: TGCGCCAGCAGCTTGCGTACGGGGGCAGAGACCCAGTACTTC; CDR3: CASSLRTGAETQYF
J: TRBJ2-5; size: -; D: -; V: TRBV30; DNA: TGTGCCTGGAGTCGCCCACAGGCGGGCAGGAGAGAGACCCAGTACTTC; CDR3: CAWSRPQAGRRETQYF
J: TRBJ1-2; size: -; D: -; V: TRBV3-1/TRBV3-2; DNA: TGTGCCAGCAGCCAAACTAACTATGGCTACACCTTC; CDR3: CASSQTNYGYTF
J: TRBJ2-7; size: -; D: TRBD2; V: TRBV20-1; DNA: TGCAGTGCTAGTTTACCGGGGGGCTCCTACGAGCAGTACTTC; CDR3: CSASLPGGSYEQYF
J: TRBJ1-2; size: -; D: -; V: TRBV9; DNA: TGTGCCAGCAGCGCCACTCCATCAGGGGTCACGTATGGCTACACCTTC; CDR3: CASSATPSGVTYGYTF
J: TRBJ1-1; size: -; D: -; V: TRBV6-5; DNA: TGTGCCAGCGCAAGGGGAGGGGACACTGAAGCTTTCTTT; CDR3: CASARGGDTEAFF
J: TRBJ1-3; size: -; D: -; V: TRBV28; DNA: TGTGCCAGCAGTAACAACAGAAACACCATATATTTT; CDR3: CASSNNRNTIYF
J: TRBJ1-3; size: -; D: -; V: TRBV28; DNA: TGTGCCAGCAGTTCGTTAGGAAACACCATATATTTT; CDR3: CASSSLGNTIYF
J: TRBJ2-1; size: once; D: -; V: TRBV19; DNA: TGTGCCAGTAGTATAACCGAAACACGATTTTCGGATGAGCAGTTCTTC; CDR3: CASSITETRFSDEQFF
J: TRBJ1-2; size: -; D: -; V: TRBV4-1; DNA: TGCGCCAGCAGCCAAGAGTTTGCTAGAGGCTATGGCTACACCTTC; CDR3: CASSQEFARGYGYTF
J: TRBJ1-3; size: -; D: -; V: TRBV5-1; DNA: TGCGCCAGCCGGACAGACTACTCTGGAAACACCATATATTTT; CDR3: CASRTDYSGNTIYF
J: TRBJ1-1; size: once; D: -; V: TRBV10-3; DNA: TGTGCCATCAGGCCGGACAGAACCACTGAAGCTTTCTTT; CDR3: CAIRPDRTTEAFF
J: TRBJ2-7; size: -; D: -; V: TRBV11-2; DNA: TGTGCCAGCAGCTTAGTCTCAGGGGACTACGAGCAGTACTTC; CDR3: CASSLVSGDYEQYF
J: TRBJ1-2; size: -; D: TRBD1; V: TRBV20-1; DNA: TGCAGTGCTAGTGGGACAGGGGGTCAGGGCTACACCTTC; CDR3: CSASGTGGQGYTF
J: TRBJ2-1; size: -; D: TRBD2; V: TRBV3-1/TRBV3-2; DNA: TGTGCCAGCAGCCAAGAGTATAGCGGGAGGCCAAATGAGCAGTTCTTC; CDR3: CASSQEYSGRPNEQFF
J: TRBJ2-5; size: -; D: -; V: TRBV6-5; DNA: TGTGCCAGCAGCTTTGGTAGGGAGACCCAGTACTTC; CDR3: CASSFGRETQYF
J: TRBJ1-4; size: -; D: -; V: TRBV2; DNA: TGTGCCAGCACAACACCTGTTGGGAAACTGTTTTTT; CDR3: CASTTPVGKLFF